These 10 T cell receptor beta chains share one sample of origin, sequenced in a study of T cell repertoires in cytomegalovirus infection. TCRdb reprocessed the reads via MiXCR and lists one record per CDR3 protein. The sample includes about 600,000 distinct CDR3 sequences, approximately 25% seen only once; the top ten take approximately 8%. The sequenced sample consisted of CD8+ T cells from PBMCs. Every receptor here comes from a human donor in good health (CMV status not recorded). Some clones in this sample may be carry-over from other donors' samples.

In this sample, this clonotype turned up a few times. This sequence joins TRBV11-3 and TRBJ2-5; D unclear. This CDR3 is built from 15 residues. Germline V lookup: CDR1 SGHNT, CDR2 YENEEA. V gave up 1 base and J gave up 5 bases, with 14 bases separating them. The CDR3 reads CASSLGVRPFETQYF. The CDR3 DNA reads TGTGCCAGCAGCTTAGGGGTCAGGCCGTTCGAGACCCAGTACTTC.

CDR3 sequence: CASSLHWGAGANVLTF. In DNA, the CDR3 is TGTGCCAGCAGCCTCCATTGGGGGGCTGGGGCCAACGTCCTGACTTTC. The chain links TRBV14 to TRBJ2-6, with D possibly matching TRBD2 (6 bases). Germline V gives CDR1 SGHDN, CDR2 FVKESK. This CDR3 is built from 16 residues. V was shortened by 4 bases and J by 2 bases, with 12 bases between the two germline ends.

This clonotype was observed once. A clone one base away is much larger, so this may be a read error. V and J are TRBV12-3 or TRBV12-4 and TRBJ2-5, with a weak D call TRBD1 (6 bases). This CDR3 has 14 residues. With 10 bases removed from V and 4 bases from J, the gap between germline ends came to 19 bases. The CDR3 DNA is TGTGCCAACAGAACCTTGGGGGCTGGAGAGACCCAGTACTTC. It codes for CANRTLGAGETQYF.

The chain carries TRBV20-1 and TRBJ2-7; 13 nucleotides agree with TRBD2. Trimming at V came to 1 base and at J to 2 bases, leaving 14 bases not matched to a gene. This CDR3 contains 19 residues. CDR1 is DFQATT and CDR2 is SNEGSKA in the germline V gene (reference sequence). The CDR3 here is CSARGGGHGTSGITYEQYV. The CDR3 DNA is TGCAGTGCTAGAGGGGGGGGCCATGGGACTAGCGGGATCACCTACGAGCAGTACGTC.

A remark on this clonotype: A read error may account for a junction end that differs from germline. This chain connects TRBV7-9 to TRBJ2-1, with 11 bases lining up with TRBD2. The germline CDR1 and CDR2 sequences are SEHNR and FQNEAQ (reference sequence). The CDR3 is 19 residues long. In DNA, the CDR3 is TGTGCCACCGGATTAGCGGGGGGGCTTTTCGGAGTGGACTACGATGAGCAGTTCTTC. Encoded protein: CATGLAGGLFGVDYDEQFF.

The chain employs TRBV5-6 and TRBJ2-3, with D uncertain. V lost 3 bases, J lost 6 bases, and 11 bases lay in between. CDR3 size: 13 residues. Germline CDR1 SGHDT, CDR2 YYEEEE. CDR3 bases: TGTGCCAGCAGCTCCGCCGGTAGGGATACGCAGTATTTT. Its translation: CASSSAGRDTQYF.

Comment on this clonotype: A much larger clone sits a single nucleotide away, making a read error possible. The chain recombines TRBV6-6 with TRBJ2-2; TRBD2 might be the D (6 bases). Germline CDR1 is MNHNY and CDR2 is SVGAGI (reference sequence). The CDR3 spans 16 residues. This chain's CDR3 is CASSPTRGESTGELLF. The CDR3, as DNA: TGTGCCAGCAGTCCCACTCGCGGGGAGAGCACCGGGGAGCTGCTTTTT.

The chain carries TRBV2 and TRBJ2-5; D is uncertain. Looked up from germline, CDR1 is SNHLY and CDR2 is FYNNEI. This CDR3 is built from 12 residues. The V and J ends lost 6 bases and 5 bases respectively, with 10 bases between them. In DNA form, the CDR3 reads TGTGCCAGCAGAGCTAGAGGCGAGACCCAGTACTTC. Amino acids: CASRARGETQYF.

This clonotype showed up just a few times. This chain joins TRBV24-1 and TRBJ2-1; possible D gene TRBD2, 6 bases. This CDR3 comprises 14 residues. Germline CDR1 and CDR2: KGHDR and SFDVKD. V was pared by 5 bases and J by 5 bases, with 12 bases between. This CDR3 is CATSGRGINNEQFF. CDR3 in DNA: TGTGCCACCAGTGGGAGGGGAATCAACAATGAGCAGTTCTTC.

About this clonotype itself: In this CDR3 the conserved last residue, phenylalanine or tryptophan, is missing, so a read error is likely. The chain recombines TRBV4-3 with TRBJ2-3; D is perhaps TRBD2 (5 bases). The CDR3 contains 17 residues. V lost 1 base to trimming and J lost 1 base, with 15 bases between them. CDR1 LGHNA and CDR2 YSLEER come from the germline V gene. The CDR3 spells CASSQAWVKRGTDTQYL. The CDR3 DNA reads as TGCGCCAGCAGCCAAGCTTGGGTTAAGAGGGGCACAGATACGCAGTATTTG.